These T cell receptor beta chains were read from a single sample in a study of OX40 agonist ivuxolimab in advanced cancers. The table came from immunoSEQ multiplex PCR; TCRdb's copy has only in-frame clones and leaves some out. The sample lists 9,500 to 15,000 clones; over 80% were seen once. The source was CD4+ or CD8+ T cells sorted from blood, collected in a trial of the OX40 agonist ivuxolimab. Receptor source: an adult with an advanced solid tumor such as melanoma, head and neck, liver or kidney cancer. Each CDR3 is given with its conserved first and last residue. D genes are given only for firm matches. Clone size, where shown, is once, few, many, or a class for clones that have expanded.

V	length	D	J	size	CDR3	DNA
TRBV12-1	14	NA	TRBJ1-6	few	CASSFGDRGSPLHF	TGTGCCAGCAGCTTTGGGGACAGGGGTTCACCCCTCCACTTT
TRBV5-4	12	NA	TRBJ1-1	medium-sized	CASSLGGLRAFF	TGTGCCAGCAGCTTGGGAGGGTTGAGAGCTTTCTTT
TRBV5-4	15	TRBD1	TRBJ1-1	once	CASRRGQDMNTEAFF	TGTGCCAGCAGACGAGGACAGGACATGAACACTGAAGCTTTCTTT
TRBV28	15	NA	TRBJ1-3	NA	CASSSRPLSGNTIYF	TGTGCCAGCAGTTCCCGACCGCTCTCTGGAAACACCATATATTTT
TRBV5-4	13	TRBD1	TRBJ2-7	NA	CASSPDRAYEQYF	TGTGCCAGCAGCCCCGACAGGGCCTACGAGCAGTACTTC
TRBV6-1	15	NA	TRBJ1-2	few	CASSEEASYGYGYTF	TGTGCCAGCAGTGAAGAAGCCAGTTACGGCTATGGCTACACCTTC
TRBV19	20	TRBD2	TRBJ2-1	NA	CASSIKLGSTSESSYNEQFF	TGTGCCAGTAGTATTAAGTTAGGGTCGACTAGCGAAAGCTCCTACAATGAGCAGTTCTTC
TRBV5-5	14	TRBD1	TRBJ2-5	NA	CASSLWTGGETQYF	TGTGCCAGCAGCTTATGGACAGGGGGAGAGACCCAGTACTTC
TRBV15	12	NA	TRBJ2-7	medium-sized	CATSRDHYEQYF	TGTGCCACCAGCAGAGACCACTACGAGCAGTACTTC
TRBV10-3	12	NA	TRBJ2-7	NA	CAIGGTGYEQYF	TGTGCCATTGGGGGGACGGGTTACGAGCAGTACTTC
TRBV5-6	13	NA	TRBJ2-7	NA	CASSLGSSYEQYF	TGTGCCAGCAGCTTAGGTTCTTCCTACGAGCAGTACTTC
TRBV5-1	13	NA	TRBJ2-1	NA	CASSWKHPGEQFF	TGCGCCAGCAGCTGGAAACACCCGGGGGAGCAGTTCTTC
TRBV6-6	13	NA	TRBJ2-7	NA	CASSATHYYEQYF	TGTGCCAGCAGTGCGACACACTACTACGAGCAGTACTTC
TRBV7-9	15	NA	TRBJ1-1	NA	CASSLVGRLNTEAFF	TGTGCCAGCAGCTTAGTCGGCAGACTGAACACTGAAGCTTTCTTT
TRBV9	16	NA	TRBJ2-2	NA	CASSVPRDSNTGELFF	TGTGCCAGCAGCGTCCCTCGGGATTCGAACACCGGGGAGCTGTTTTTT
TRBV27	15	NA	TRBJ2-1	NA	CASSSEGGSYNEQFF	TGTGCCAGCAGTTCAGAGGGCGGGTCCTACAATGAGCAGTTCTTC
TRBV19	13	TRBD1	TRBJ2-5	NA	CASRPSTGETQYF	TGTGCCAGTAGACCCTCGACAGGGGAGACCCAGTACTTC
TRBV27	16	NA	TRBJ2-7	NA	CASSLSGMGLSYEQYF	TGTGCCAGCAGTTTATCGGGGATGGGGCTGTCCTACGAGCAGTACTTC
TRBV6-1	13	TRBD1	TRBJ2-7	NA	CASSARDSYEQYF	TGTGCCAGCAGTGCCCGGGACAGCTACGAGCAGTACTTC
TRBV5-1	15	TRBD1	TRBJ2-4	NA	CASSLPWDRGDIQYF	TGCGCCAGCAGCTTGCCTTGGGACAGGGGGGACATTCAGTACTTC
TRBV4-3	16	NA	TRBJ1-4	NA	CASSQDLPATNEKLFF	TGCGCCAGCAGCCAAGACCTCCCAGCAACTAATGAAAAACTGTTTTTT
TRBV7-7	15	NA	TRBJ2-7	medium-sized	CASSQQLGTSYEQYF	TGTGCCAGCAGCCAACAACTCGGGACGAGTTACGAGCAGTACTTC
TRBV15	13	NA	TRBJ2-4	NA	CATSSRGENIQYF	TGTGCCACCAGCAGCAGGGGGGAGAACATTCAGTACTTC
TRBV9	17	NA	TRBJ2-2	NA	CASSVARSGATTGELFF	TGTGCCAGCAGCGTAGCTCGGTCGGGAGCCACCACCGGGGAGCTGTTTTTT
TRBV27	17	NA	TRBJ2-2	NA	CASSFLSSTANTGELFF	TGTGCCAGCAGTTTCCTCTCCTCGACAGCGAACACCGGGGAGCTGTTTTTT
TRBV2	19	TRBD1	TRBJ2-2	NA	CASSFRPTPTGTGFGELFF	TGTGCCAGCAGTTTCCGCCCAACACCTACCGGGACAGGTTTCGGGGAGCTGTTTTTT
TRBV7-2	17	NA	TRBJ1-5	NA	CASSLVWDLYSNQPQHF	TGTGCCAGCAGCTTAGTATGGGACCTCTATAGCAATCAGCCCCAGCATTTT
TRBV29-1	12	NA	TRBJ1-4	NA	CSARAGNEKLFF	TGCAGCGCTCGCGCGGGGAATGAAAAACTGTTTTTT
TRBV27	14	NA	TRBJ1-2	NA	CASSFHPGFDGYTF	TGTGCCAGCAGTTTTCACCCCGGTTTTGATGGCTACACCTTC
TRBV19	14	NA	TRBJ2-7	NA	CASSPRDGSYEQYF	TGTGCCAGTAGTCCTCGGGACGGTTCCTACGAGCAGTACTTC
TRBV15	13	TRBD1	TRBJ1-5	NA	CATRDRDNQPQHF	TGTGCCACCCGGGACAGGGACAATCAGCCCCAGCATTTT
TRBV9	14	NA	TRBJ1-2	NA	CASSANSGYYGYTF	TGTGCCAGCAGCGCGAATTCAGGGTACTATGGCTACACCTTC
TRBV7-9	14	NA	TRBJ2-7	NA	CASSLVGSPYEQYF	TGTGCCAGCAGCTTAGTGGGCAGTCCCTACGAGCAGTACTTC
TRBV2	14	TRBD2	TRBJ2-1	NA	CASKVAGGPGEQFF	TGTGCCAGCAAGGTGGCGGGGGGGCCGGGTGAGCAGTTCTTC
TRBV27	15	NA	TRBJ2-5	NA	CASSPNASPEETQYF	TGTGCCAGCAGTCCGAATGCTAGCCCCGAAGAGACCCAGTACTTC
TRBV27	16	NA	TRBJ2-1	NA	CASSFPGGPPYNEQFF	TGTGCCAGCAGTTTCCCCGGGGGGCCACCCTACAATGAGCAGTTCTTC
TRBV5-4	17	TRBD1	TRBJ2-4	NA	CASSFNVGTGVPNIQYF	TGTGCCAGCAGCTTTAATGTGGGGACAGGGGTCCCAAACATTCAGTACTTC
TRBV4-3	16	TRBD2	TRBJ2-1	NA	CASSQILAGTYNEQFF	TGCGCCAGCAGCCAAATACTAGCGGGGACATACAATGAGCAGTTCTTC
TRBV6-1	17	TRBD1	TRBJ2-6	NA	CASSGPGTGTGANVLTF	TGTGCCAGCAGTGGTCCCGGGACAGGGACTGGGGCCAACGTCCTGACTTTC
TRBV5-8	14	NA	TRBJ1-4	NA	CASSLGGSNEKLFF	TGTGCCAGCAGCTTGGGGGGATCGAATGAAAAACTGTTTTTT
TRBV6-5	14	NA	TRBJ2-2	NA	CASSYASRGGELFF	TGTGCCAGCAGTTACGCCAGTAGAGGCGGGGAGCTGTTTTTT
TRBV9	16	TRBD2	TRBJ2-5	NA	CASSPRDSGGWETQYF	TGTGCCAGCAGCCCCCGCGATAGCGGGGGGTGGGAGACCCAGTACTTC
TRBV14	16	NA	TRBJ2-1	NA	CASSQVGLAEMDEQFF	TGTGCCAGCAGCCAAGTGGGCCTAGCTGAAATGGATGAGCAGTTCTTC
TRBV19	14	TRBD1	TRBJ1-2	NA	CASSIGTDVNGYTF	TGTGCCAGTAGTATCGGGACAGATGTAAATGGCTACACCTTC
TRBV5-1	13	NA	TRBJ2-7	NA	CASSLHNSYEQYF	TGCGCCAGCAGCTTGCATAACTCCTACGAGCAGTACTTC
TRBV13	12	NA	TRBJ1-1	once	CASSLIRAEAFF	TGTGCCAGCAGCTTAATCAGGGCTGAAGCTTTCTTT
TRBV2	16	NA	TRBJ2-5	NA	CASSDPREGEQETQYF	TGTGCCAGCAGTGATCCCAGGGAGGGGGAGCAAGAGACCCAGTACTTC
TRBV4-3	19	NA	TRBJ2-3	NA	CASSQRGVLGLGSTDTQYF	TGCGCCAGCAGCCAAAGGGGCGTACTGGGACTGGGCTCCACAGATACGCAGTATTTT
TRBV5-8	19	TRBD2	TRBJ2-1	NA	CASSSGTSGTHYPYNEQFF	TGTGCCAGCAGCTCCGGGACTAGCGGGACTCATTACCCTTACAATGAGCAGTTCTTC
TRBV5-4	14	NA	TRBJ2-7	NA	CASSGRLNSYEQYF	TGTGCCAGCAGCGGTCGACTGAACTCCTACGAGCAGTACTTC
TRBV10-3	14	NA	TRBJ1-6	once	CAIRRGDGGAPLHF	TGTGCCATCAGAAGGGGGGACGGGGGAGCACCCCTCCACTTT
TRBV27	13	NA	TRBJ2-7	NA	CASGLATTYEQYF	TGTGCCAGCGGCCTAGCGACAACCTACGAGCAGTACTTC